Included here is one T cell receptor beta chain sequence, with context. The data were taken from a study of blood T cell repertoires in COVID-19. Across the study: The analysed material was cDNA or gDNA that came from T cells, B-cell-depleted T cells, or PBMCs.

Self-reported history from a screening survey and questionnaire set each donor's cohort. Sequencing was performed with immunoSEQ multiplex PCR; in TCRdb, only in-frame clones are kept and a portion is missing. The table lists about 300,000 clones, 80% to 95% of them singletons. Germline values: CDR1 SNHLY, CDR2 FYNNEI. CDR3 length: 11 residues. V lost 7 bases to trimming and J lost 4 bases, with 7 bases between them. This receptor was obtained from a woman in her twenties or thirties who had recovered from COVID-19. Sequencing was done on a sample of PBMCs or T cells enriched from blood (not recorded which). The chain has TRBV2 and TRBJ1-1, with no clear D. The CDR3 loop reads CASKEGTEAFF. CDR3 coding DNA: TGTGCCAGCAAGGAGGGCACTGAAGCTTTCTTT.